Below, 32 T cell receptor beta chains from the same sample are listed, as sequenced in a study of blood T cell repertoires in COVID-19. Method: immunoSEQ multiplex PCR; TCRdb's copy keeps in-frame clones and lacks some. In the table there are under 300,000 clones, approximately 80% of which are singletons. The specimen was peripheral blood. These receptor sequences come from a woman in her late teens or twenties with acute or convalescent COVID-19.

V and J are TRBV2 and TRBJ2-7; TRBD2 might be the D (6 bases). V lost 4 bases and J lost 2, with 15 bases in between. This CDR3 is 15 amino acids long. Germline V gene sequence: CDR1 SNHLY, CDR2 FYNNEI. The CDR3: CASSGRLALAYEQYF. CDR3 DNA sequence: TGTGCCAGCAGTGGCCGGCTAGCGCTGGCCTACGAGCAGTACTTC. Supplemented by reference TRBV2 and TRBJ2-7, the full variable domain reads EPEVTQTPSHQVTQMGQEVILRCVPISNHLYFYWYRQILGQKVEFLVSFYNNEISEKSEIFDDQFSVERPDGSNFTLKIRSTKLEDSAMYFCASSGRLALAYEQYFGPGTRLTVT.

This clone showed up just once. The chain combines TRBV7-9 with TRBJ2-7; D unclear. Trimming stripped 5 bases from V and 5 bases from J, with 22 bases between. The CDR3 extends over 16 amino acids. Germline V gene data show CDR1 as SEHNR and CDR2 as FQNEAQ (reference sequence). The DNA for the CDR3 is TGTGCCAGCAGCCCCGCCGTAAGGCTCCCTCAGGACGAGCAGTACTTC. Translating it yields CASSPAVRLPQDEQYF.

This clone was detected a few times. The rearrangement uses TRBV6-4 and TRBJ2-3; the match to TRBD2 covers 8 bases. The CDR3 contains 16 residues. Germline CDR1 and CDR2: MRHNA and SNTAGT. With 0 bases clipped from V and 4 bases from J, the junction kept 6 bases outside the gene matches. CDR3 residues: CASSDSSGSRADTQYF. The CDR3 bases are TGTGCCAGCAGTGACTCAAGCGGGAGTCGCGCAGATACGCAGTATTTT.

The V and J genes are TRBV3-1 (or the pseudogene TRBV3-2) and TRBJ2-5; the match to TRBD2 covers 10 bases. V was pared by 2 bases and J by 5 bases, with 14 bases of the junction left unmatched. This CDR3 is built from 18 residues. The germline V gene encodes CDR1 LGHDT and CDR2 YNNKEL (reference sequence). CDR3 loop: CASSQTKSGRVKGETQYF. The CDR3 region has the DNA TGTGCCAGCAGCCAAACCAAAAGCGGGAGGGTTAAAGGGGAGACCCAGTACTTC.

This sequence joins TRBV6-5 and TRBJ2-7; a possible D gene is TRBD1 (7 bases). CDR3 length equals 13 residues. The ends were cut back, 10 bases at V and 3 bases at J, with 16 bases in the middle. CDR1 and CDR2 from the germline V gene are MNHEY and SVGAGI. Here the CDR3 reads CATTRGDLYEQYF. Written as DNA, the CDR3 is TGTGCCACCACCAGGGGGGATCTCTACGAGCAGTACTTC.

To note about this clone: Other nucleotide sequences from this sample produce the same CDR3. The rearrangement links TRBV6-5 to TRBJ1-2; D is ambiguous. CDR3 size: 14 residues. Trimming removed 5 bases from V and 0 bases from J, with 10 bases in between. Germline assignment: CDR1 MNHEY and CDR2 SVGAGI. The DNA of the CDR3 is TGTGCCAGCAGTCGGGGTACAGCTAACTATGGCTACACCTTC. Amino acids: CASSRGTANYGYTF.

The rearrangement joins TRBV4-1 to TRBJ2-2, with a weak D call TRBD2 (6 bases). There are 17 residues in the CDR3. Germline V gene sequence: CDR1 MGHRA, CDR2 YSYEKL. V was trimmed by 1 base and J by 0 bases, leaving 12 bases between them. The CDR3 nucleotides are TGCGCCAGCAGCCAAGGCCTGTGGGAGGCGAACACCGGGGAGCTGTTTTTT. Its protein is CASSQGLWEANTGELFF.

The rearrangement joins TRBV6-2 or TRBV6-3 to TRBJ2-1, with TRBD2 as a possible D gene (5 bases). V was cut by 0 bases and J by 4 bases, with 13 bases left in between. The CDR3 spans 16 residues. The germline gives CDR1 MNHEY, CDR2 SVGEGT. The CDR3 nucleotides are TGTGCCAGCAGTTACTCGATGAGGGAGCAATACAATGAGCAGTTCTTC. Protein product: CASSYSMREQYNEQFF.

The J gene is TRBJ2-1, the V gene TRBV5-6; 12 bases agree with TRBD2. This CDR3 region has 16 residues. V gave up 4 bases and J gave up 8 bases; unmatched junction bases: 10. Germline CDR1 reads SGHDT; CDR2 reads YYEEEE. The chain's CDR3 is CASSLPGTSGQDEQFF. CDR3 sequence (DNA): TGTGCCAGCAGCCTACCCGGGACTAGCGGGCAGGATGAGCAGTTCTTC.

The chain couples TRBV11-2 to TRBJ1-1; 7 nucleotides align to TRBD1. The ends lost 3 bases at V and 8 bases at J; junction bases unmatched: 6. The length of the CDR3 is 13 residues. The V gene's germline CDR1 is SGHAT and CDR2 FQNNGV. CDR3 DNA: TGTGCCAGCAGCTTGGCTAGACAGGGCGAAGCTTTCTTT. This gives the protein CASSLARQGEAFF.

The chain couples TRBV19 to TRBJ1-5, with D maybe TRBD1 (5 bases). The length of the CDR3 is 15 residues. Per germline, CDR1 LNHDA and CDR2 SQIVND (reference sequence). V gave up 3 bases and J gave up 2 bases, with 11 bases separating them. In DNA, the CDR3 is TGTGCCAGTAGTATCCCCGGGGGGGGCAATCAGCCCCAGCATTTT. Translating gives CASSIPGGGNQPQHF.

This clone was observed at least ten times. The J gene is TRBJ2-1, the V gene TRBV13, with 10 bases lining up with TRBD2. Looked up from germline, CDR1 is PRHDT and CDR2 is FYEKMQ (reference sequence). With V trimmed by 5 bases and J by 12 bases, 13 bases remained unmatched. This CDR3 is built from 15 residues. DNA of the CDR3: TGTGCCAGCAGCCAGGGAGTGGCTAGCGGGAGTAGGCAGTTCTTC. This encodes CASSQGVASGSRQFF.

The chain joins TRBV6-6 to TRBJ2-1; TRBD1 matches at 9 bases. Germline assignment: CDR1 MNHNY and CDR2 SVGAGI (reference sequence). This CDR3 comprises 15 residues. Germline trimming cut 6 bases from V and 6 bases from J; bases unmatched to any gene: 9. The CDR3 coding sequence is TGTGCCAGCAGGCCCCCGGGACAGGGAATCAATGAGCAGTTCTTC. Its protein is CASRPPGQGINEQFF.

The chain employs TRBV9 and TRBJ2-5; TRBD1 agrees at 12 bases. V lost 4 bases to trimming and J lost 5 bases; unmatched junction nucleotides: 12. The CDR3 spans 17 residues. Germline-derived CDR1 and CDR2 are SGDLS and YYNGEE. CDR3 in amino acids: CASSPSGQGAFGETQYF. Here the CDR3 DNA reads TGTGCCAGCAGCCCCTCGGGACAGGGGGCTTTTGGGGAGACCCAGTACTTC.

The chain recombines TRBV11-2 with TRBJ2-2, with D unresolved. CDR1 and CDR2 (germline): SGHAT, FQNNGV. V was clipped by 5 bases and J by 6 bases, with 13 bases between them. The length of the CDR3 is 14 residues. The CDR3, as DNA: TGTGCCAGCAGCCTACTACGAGCTCCCGGGGAGCTGTTTTTT. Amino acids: CASSLLRAPGELFF.

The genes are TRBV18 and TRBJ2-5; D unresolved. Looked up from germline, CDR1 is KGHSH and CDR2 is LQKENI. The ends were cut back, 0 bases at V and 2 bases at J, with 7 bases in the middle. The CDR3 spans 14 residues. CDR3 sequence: CASSPPAPQETQYF. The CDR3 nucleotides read TGTGCCAGCTCACCACCGGCCCCTCAAGAGACCCAGTACTTC.

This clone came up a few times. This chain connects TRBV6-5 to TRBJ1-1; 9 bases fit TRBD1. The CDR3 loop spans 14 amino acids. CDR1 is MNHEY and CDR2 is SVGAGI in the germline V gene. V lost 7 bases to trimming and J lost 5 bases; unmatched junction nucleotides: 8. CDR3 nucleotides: TGTGCCAGCACATCACAGGGGGCGCGAACTGAAGCTTTCTTT. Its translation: CASTSQGARTEAFF.

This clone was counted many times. The CDR3: CASRDSYEKLFF. CDR3 sequence (DNA): TGTGCCAGCCGGGACAGCTATGAAAAACTGTTTTTT. The rearrangement joins TRBV6-5 to TRBJ1-4; 7 bases agree with TRBD1. J was trimmed by 6 bases and V by 8 bases; bases with no gene match: 3. The CDR3 spans 12 residues. Germline assignment: CDR1 MNHEY and CDR2 SVGAGI.

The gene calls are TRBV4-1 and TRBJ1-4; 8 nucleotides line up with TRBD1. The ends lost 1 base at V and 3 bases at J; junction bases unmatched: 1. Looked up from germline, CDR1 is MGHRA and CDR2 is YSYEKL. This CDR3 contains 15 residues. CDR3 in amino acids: CASSQGTGPNEKLFF. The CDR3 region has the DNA TGCGCCAGCAGCCAAGGGACAGGGCCTAATGAAAAACTGTTTTTT.

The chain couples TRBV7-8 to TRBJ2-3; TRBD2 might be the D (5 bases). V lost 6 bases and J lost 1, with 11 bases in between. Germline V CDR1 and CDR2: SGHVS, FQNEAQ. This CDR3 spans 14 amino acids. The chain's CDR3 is CASRPTRGTDTQYF. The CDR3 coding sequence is TGTGCCAGCAGACCAACGCGGGGCACAGATACGCAGTATTTT. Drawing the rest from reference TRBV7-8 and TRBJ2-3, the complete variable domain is GAGVSQSPRYKVAKRGQDVALRCDPISGHVSLFWYQQALGQGPEFLTYFQNEAQLDKSGLPSDRFFAERPEGSVSTLKIQRTQQEDSAVYLCASRPTRGTDTQYFGPGTRLTVL.

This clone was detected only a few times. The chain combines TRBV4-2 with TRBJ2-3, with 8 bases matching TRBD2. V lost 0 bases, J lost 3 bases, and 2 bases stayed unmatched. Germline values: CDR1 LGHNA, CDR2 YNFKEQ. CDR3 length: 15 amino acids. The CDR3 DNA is TGTGCCAGCAGCCAAGACTCGGGGGGGACAGATACGCAGTATTTT. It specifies CASSQDSGGTDTQYF.

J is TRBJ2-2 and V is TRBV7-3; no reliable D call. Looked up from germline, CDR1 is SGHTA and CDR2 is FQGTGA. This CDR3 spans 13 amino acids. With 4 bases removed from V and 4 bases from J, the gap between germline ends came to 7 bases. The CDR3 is CASSSSSTGELFF. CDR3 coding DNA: TGTGCCAGCAGCTCCTCGAGCACCGGGGAGCTGTTTTTT.

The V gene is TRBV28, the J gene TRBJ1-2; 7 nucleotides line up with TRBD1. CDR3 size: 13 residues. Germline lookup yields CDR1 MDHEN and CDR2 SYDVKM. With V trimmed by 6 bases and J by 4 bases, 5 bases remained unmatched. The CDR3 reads CASSAPGGYGYTF. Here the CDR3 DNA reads TGTGCCAGCAGCGCGCCAGGGGGCTATGGCTACACCTTC.

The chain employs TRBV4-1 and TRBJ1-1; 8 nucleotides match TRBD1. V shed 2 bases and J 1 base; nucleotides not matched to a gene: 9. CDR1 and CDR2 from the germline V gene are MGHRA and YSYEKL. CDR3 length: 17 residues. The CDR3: CASSQPTTGTGNTEAFF. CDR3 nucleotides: TGCGCCAGCAGCCAACCAACCACCGGGACAGGGAACACTGAAGCTTTCTTT.

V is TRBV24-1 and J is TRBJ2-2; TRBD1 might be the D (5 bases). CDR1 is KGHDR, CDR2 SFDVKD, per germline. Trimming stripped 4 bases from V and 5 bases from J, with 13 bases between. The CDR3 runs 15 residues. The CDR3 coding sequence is TGTGCCACCAGTGAATCGATAGGGGTAACCGGGGAGCTGTTTTTT. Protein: CATSESIGVTGELFF.

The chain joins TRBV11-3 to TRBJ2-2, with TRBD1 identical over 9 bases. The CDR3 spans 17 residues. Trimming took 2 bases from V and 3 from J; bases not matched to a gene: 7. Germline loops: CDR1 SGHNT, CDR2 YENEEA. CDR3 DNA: TGTGCCAGCAGCTTAAATAAGGACAGGGGATACACCGGGGAGCTGTTTTTT. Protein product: CASSLNKDRGYTGELFF.

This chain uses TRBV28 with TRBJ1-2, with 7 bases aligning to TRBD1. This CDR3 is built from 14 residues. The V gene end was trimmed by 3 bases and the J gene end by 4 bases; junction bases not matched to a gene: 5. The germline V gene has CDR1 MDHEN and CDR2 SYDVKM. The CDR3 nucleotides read TGTGCCAGCAGTTTTCAGGACAGGTTCTATGGCTACACCTTC. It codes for CASSFQDRFYGYTF.

CDR3 nucleotide sequence: TGTGCCATCAGTGAGTCGGAGGCAGTACTGAATCAGCCCCAGCATTTT. Translating it yields CAISESEAVLNQPQHF. This sequence joins TRBV10-3 and TRBJ1-5, with D hard to call. Trimming stripped 0 bases from V and 4 bases from J, with 13 bases between. The CDR3 consists of 16 residues. CDR1 and CDR2 from the germline V gene are ENHRY and SYGVKD.

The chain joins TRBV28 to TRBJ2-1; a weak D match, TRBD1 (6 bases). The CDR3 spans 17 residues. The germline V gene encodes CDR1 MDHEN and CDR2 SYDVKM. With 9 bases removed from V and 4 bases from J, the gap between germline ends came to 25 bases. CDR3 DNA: TGTGCCAGTTTTACACCGGCACAGGGAATAACATACAATGAGCAGTTCTTC. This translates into CASFTPAQGITYNEQFF.

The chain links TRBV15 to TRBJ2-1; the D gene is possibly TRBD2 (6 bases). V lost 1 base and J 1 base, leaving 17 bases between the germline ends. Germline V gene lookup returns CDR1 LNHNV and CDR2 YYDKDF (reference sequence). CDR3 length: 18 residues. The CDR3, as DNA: TGTGCCACCAGCAGAGTGAGTTGGAGGGAGAGTTCCTACAATGAGCAGTTCTTC. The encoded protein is CATSRVSWRESSYNEQFF.

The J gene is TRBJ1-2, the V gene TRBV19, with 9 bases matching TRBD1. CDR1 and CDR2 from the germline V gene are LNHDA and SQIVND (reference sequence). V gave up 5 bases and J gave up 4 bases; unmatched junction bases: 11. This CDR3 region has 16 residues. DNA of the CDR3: TGTGCCAGTAGTCCACCCATGGGACAGGGAGTCTATGGCTACACCTTC. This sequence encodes CASSPPMGQGVYGYTF.

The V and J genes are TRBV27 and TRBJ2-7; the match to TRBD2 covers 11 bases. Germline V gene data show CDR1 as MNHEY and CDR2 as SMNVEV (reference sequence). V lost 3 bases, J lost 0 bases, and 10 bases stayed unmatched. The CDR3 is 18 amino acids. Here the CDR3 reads CASSFRPITSGGSYEQYF. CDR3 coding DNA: TGTGCCAGCAGTTTCCGTCCCATAACTAGCGGGGGCTCCTACGAGCAGTACTTC.